A selection of T cell receptor beta chains follows, all from one sample in a study of shared clonotypes between healthy human individuals. Sequencing used immunoSEQ multiplex PCR; TCRdb keeps in-frame clones, though not all of them. The sample has some 240,000 clones, about 69% seen once. Sample: memory CD4+ T cells sorted from blood. These receptors all come from a man younger than 40 in good health. Each CDR3 is given with its conserved first and last residue. A D gene is named only where the DNA matches it firmly. Part of the rows lack a size; the others show once, few, many or a class for expanded clones.

DNA,CDR3,D,size,J,V
TGTGCCAGCAGCCGGGGACATAACACCGGGGAGCTGTTTTTT,CASSRGHNTGELFF,NA,once,TRBJ2-2,TRBV7-6
TGCGCCAGCAGTGAGATTGGAGCAGGGCTGGCTGGGGCCAACGTCCTGACTTTC,CASSEIGAGLAGANVLTF,NA,NA,TRBJ2-6,TRBV10-2
TGTGCCAGCAGCTTAGGGGGAGGGATCTCTGGGGCCAACGTCCTGACTTTC,CASSLGGGISGANVLTF,TRBD2,NA,TRBJ2-6,TRBV7-9
TGTGCCAGCAGTTACTCCGGGGCTTCCTACGAGCAGTACTTC,CASSYSGASYEQYF,NA,NA,TRBJ2-7,TRBV6-5
TGTGCCAGCAGCAGACTAGGGACAGGGGGTTACCAAGAGACCCAGTACTTC,CASSRLGTGGYQETQYF,TRBD1,NA,TRBJ2-5,TRBV7-9
TGCGCCAGCAGCTTGGCCAGGGGGGCCGGGGAGCTGTTTTTT,CASSLARGAGELFF,NA,NA,TRBJ2-2,TRBV5-1
TGTGCCAGCAGTGAAGCAGCGGGGCCCTACGAGCAGTACTTC,CASSEAAGPYEQYF,TRBD2,NA,TRBJ2-7,TRBV6-1
TGTGCCAGCAGTACCTTGGACCGAGTCTATGGCTACACCTTC,CASSTLDRVYGYTF,NA,many,TRBJ1-2,TRBV6-5
TGTGCCTGCTCGACAGGGAGATCCTACGAGCAGTACTTC,CACSTGRSYEQYF,TRBD1,NA,TRBJ2-7,TRBV2
TGTGCCAGTAGTACCCCCCAATCGGGAGTGAATGAGCAGTTCTTC,CASSTPQSGVNEQFF,NA,once,TRBJ2-1,TRBV19
TGTGCCAGCAGCTTGGACGCTGGAAACACCATATATTTT,CASSLDAGNTIYF,NA,NA,TRBJ1-3,TRBV7-9
TGCGCCAGCAGCTTTAAACTAGTCGGAAAAGAGACCCAGTACTTC,CASSFKLVGKETQYF,NA,NA,TRBJ2-5,TRBV5-1
TGTGCCAGCTCCCCAGGACCGGTCTCTGGAAACACCATATATTTT,CASSPGPVSGNTIYF,NA,NA,TRBJ1-3,TRBV18
TGTGCCATCAGTCAATGGAGCTCTGGAAACACCATATATTTT,CAISQWSSGNTIYF,NA,NA,TRBJ1-3,TRBV10-3
TGTGCCAGCAGTTACATCCGGACAGGGAACAATGAGCAGTTCTTC,CASSYIRTGNNEQFF,TRBD1,NA,TRBJ2-1,TRBV6-6
TGCGCCAGCAGCTTCGGCATAGCCACAGAGACCCAGTACTTC,CASSFGIATETQYF,NA,NA,TRBJ2-5,TRBV5-1
TGTGCAAGTCGCTTAGATTTGGGAGCGGGAGTCGGAGAGACCCAGTACTTC,CASRLDLGAGVGETQYF,NA,NA,TRBJ2-5,TRBV12-2
TGTGCCACCAGCAGAGACCTAGCGGGAGTAACAGATACGCAGTATTTT,CATSRDLAGVTDTQYF,TRBD2,few,TRBJ2-3,TRBV15
TGTGCCAGCAGCGGGACTAGCGGGTACAATGAGCAGTTCTTC,CASSGTSGYNEQFF,TRBD2,NA,TRBJ2-1,TRBV9
TGTGCCAGCAGCCCGTGGACTAGGATTAGCACAGATACGCAGTATTTT,CASSPWTRISTDTQYF,TRBD2,NA,TRBJ2-3,TRBV11-2
TGTGCCTCAGATACGAGGAGCTCCTACGAGCAGTACTTC,CASDTRSSYEQYF,NA,NA,TRBJ2-7,TRBV30
TGTGCCAGCAGCTTAGTAGTTGGAGGGAACACTGAAGCTTTCTTT,CASSLVVGGNTEAFF,NA,NA,TRBJ1-1,TRBV11-2
TGTGCCAGCTGTAGTCTAGTCGGTGAGACCCAGTACTTC,CASCSLVGETQYF,NA,few,TRBJ2-5,TRBV2
TGTGCCAGCTCACGCGGACTAGCGGGGGCCACCGGGGAGCTGTTTTTT,CASSRGLAGATGELFF,TRBD2,NA,TRBJ2-2,TRBV18
TGTGCCAGCAGTGGCCGACAGGGGATAACAGATACGCAGTATTTT,CASSGRQGITDTQYF,TRBD1,NA,TRBJ2-3,TRBV2
TGTGCCAAATTAGCGGGAGGGTTGGCAGATACGCAGTATTTT,CAKLAGGLADTQYF,TRBD2,NA,TRBJ2-3,TRBV2
TGTGCCAGCAGTTTTCTCGGGACTCGGGGAAACATTCAGTACTTC,CASSFLGTRGNIQYF,NA,few,TRBJ2-4,TRBV28
TGTGCCAGCAGCATAGCGGGTGCAGATACGCAGTATTTT,CASSIAGADTQYF,TRBD2,NA,TRBJ2-3,TRBV9
TGTGCCACCAGCGGAAGACAGGCCGCGGAGACCCAGTACTTC,CATSGRQAAETQYF,NA,NA,TRBJ2-5,TRBV15
TGTGCCAGTAGTATAATGGATTCTGGGGCCAACGTCCTGACTTTC,CASSIMDSGANVLTF,NA,NA,TRBJ2-6,TRBV19
TGTGCCAGCAGCCCACAACAAGAGACCCAGTACTTC,CASSPQQETQYF,NA,NA,TRBJ2-5,TRBV2
TGTGCCAGCAGCGACACAGGGGCGAGAAACACCATATATTTT,CASSDTGARNTIYF,TRBD1,NA,TRBJ1-3,TRBV25-1
TGTGCCAGCAGCCCGCGGGGGTGGATGGATACGCAGTATTTT,CASSPRGWMDTQYF,TRBD2,NA,TRBJ2-3,TRBV9
TGCAGCGTTGAGCCGGGGTGGGCTATGGACACTGAAGCTTTCTTT,CSVEPGWAMDTEAFF,NA,few,TRBJ1-1,TRBV29-1
TGCGCCAGCAGCGTAGCGGAGAGCTCCTACAATGAGCAGTTCTTC,CASSVAESSYNEQFF,NA,NA,TRBJ2-1,TRBV7-9
TGTGCCAGCAGCTTAGCTTGGGGGCCAGGCGAGCAGTACTTC,CASSLAWGPGEQYF,NA,few,TRBJ2-7,TRBV11-2
TGTGCCAGCAGCTTGGCAGATCAAGAGACCCAGTACTTC,CASSLADQETQYF,NA,NA,TRBJ2-5,TRBV5-8
TGTGCCACCGAGAGCCAGGGGTTGAACACTGAAGCTTTCTTT,CATESQGLNTEAFF,NA,NA,TRBJ1-1,TRBV10-3
TGTGCCATCAGTGAGGGGGTAGCGGGAATCTCCTACGAGCAGTACTTC,CAISEGVAGISYEQYF,TRBD2,NA,TRBJ2-7,TRBV10-3
TGTGCCAGCTCACAGGGACAGAACTATGGCTACACCTTC,CASSQGQNYGYTF,TRBD1,NA,TRBJ1-2,TRBV18
TGCAGTGCTCCCCAGGACGGCGAGCAGTACTTC,CSAPQDGEQYF,NA,many,TRBJ2-7,TRBV20-1
TGTGCCAGCAGCCTGGGACAGGGGGCGCGATTTGAAAAACTGTTTTTT,CASSLGQGARFEKLFF,TRBD1,NA,TRBJ1-4,TRBV5-4
TGTGCCAGTAGTATTATGTCCACCGGGGAGCTGTTTTTT,CASSIMSTGELFF,NA,NA,TRBJ2-2,TRBV19
TGTGCCAGCAGCTCCCCGACTAGCGGAGTGAACACCGGGGAGCTGTTTTTT,CASSSPTSGVNTGELFF,TRBD2,NA,TRBJ2-2,TRBV7-3
TGTGCCAGCAGTTCAGGGGTCCTAGAGCAGTACTTC,CASSSGVLEQYF,NA,NA,TRBJ2-7,TRBV28
TGTGCCAGCAGCCCCATAATAGGACGCGGCCTCGACAATGAGCAGTTCTTC,CASSPIIGRGLDNEQFF,NA,NA,TRBJ2-1,TRBV14
TGTGCCAGCAGCTTAGCGTTAGGAGAGACGAATGAGCAGTTCTTC,CASSLALGETNEQFF,NA,NA,TRBJ2-1,TRBV7-2
TGTGCCAGCAGCCCCGGGACTTACGAGCAGTACTTC,CASSPGTYEQYF,NA,many,TRBJ2-7,TRBV5-5
TGCGCCAGCAGCGGCTGGACAGGGGTGCAGTTCTTC,CASSGWTGVQFF,TRBD1,once,TRBJ2-1,TRBV4-3